Reported below is one T cell receptor beta chain. The antigen is undetermined. The data derive from a study of T cell responses to AZD1222 COVID-19 vaccine. The study's findings and limits: In a largely white British group with more females than males, clonal diversity was possibly underestimated. AZD1222 recipients seropositive at baseline numbered only 5 to 7.

Pooled in the analysis were second doses at about 4 or about 12 weeks. The CDR3 is 13 residues long. The germline CDR1 and CDR2 sequences are MNHEY and SMNVEV (reference sequence). V was trimmed by 4 bases and J by 10 bases, leaving 14 bases between them. The method was immunoSEQ multiplex PCR; TCRdb's version includes in-frame clones alone and lacks a portion of them. The profile shows around 150,000 clones, about 90% of them singletons. Sequences were derived from peripheral blood, sampled 28 days after the second AZD1222 dose. V and J are TRBV27 and TRBJ2-1; perhaps TRBD1 as D (6 bases). The receptor was isolated from an adult who received the AZD1222 COVID-19 vaccine. For the CDR3, the DNA is TGTGCCAGCAGTTCCCTCAGGGGTAGGGAGCAGTTCTTC. It specifies CASSSLRGREQFF.